This entry describes one T cell receptor beta chain. Its antigen is currently not known. No quality values exist for individual bases; no much larger clone is one base distant. The CDR3 regions of human TCRbeta chains were analyzed by immunosequencing. The original methods were these. Repertoire TCRs were checked for matches against a reference library of SARS-CoV-2-specific TCRs that had been generated using the MIRA antigen-specificity platform. Breadth was defined as the fraction of unique TCRs that were SARS-CoV-2-associated, and depth was defined as the fraction of total T cells that were SARS-CoV-2-associated. Using the MIRA data, each spike-specific TCR was assigned both to the spike region to which the TCR was reactive and to a CD4 or CD8 class. Log10-transformed breadth and depth values were compared by one-way ANOVA with Sidak's multiple comparisons tests. As stored in TCRdb, this immuneACCESS dataset retains in-frame rearrangements with V and J assigned. A fraction of the clones does not appear; measured against another copy, unresolved V genes explain less than half of the discrepancy, and the remainder lacks a known reason. V, J and clone size derive from that table, while D and trimming were established from the DNA sequence. The sample records roughly 99,000 clones, 80% to 95% of which are singletons. Approximately 5.6% of the sample comes from the top ten.

Trimming costs V 0 bases and J 10 bases, and their ends lie 12 bases apart. There are 13 amino acids in the CDR3, from cysteine to phenylalanine inclusive. Only the CDR3 region is kept as DNA, spanning 39 bases read in frame from base 1. Based on the germline V gene, the CDR1 and CDR2 sequences are ENHRY and SYGVKD. This entry comes from a study of T cell responses to AZD1222 COVID-19 vaccine (dated by TCRdb to the early 2020s). Regarding the complete study: TCR sequencing was performed for roughly 250 trial participants, of whom around 200 were given two doses of AZD1222 and 26 were given two doses of MenACWY control vaccine. Trial participants were enrolled into age subgroups of 18-55, 56-69 and 70-plus years, which contained around 150, 28 and 57 TCR-sequenced participants, respectively.

Overall study outcomes, separate from this receptor: No day 14 peak-response samples were available, so repertoires were characterized only after the peak T cell response. Participants were mostly white British, with more females than males. The authors suggested clonal diversity may have been underestimated. A significant rise in spike-specific TCR breadth and depth was observed after two AZD1222 doses relative to day 0 and relative to MenACWY recipients. CD4 TCRs associated with the vaccine covered the entire spike protein, and the dominant responses were in regions 160-218 and 743-854. The 56-69-year group was small, and its depth increase did not reach significance, likely because of low power. Conclusions about previously exposed vaccinees are limited because only six or seven AZD1222 recipients were SARS-CoV-2 seropositive at baseline. Nearly half of unique spike-specific TCRs reportedly recognized epitopes outside regions mutated in the B.1.351 and B.1.1.7 variants.

Per the publication, the time point label means: about 28 days (+/-7) after the second vaccine dose. Because spike-specific TCR depth and breadth did not differ between the two schedules, AZD1222 recipients who got a second dose at roughly 4 weeks were pooled with those who got a second dose at roughly 12 weeks. Vaccinee samples were obtained from the UK trials COV001 and COV002, which included a single-blind randomized controlled phase 2/3 trial of AZD1222 (ChAdOx1 nCoV-19) in healthy adults. For TCRbeta chain sequencing, PBMC samples from trial participants were taken at day 0 and at day 28 after the second dose.

The rearranged chain carries TRBV10-3 and TRBJ1-1, with no reliable assignment of the D segment. The input for sequencing was peripheral blood, taken 28 days after the second AZD1222 dose. This sequence was found in an adult who received the AZD1222 COVID-19 vaccine. The DNA reads as follows: TGTGCCATCAGTGAGTCGACTCAGTTGGGAGCTTTCTTT. Its protein reads: CAISESTQLGAFF.